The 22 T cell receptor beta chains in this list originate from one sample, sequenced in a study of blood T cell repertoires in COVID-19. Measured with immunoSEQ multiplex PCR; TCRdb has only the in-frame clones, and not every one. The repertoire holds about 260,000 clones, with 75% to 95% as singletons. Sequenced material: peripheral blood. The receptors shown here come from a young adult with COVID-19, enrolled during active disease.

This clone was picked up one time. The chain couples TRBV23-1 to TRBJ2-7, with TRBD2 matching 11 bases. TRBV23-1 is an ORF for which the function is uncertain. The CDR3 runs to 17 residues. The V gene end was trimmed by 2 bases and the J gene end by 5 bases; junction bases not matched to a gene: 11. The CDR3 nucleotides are TGCGCCAGCAGTCAAAGTTTTAGCGGGAGGGCTCTGGACGAGCAGTACTTC. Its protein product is CASSQSFSGRALDEQYF.

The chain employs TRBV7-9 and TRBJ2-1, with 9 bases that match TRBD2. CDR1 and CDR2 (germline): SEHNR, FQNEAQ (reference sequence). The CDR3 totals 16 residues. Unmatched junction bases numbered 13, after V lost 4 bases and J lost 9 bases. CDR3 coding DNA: TGTGCCAGCAGCTCTTCCGGGACTAGCAGTTCCGTTGAGCAGTTCTTC. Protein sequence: CASSSSGTSSSVEQFF.

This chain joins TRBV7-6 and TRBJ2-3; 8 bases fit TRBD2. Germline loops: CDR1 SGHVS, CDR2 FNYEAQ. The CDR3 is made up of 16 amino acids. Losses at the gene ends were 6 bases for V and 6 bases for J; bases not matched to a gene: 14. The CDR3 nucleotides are TGTGCCAGCAGTCGTGTAACGAGCGGGAGACCCGATACGCAGTATTTT. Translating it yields CASSRVTSGRPDTQYF.

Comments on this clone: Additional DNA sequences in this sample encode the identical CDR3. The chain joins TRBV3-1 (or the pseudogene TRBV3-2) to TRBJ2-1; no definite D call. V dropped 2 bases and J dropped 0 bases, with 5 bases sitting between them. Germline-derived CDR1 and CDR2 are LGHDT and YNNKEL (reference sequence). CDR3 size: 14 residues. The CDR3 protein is CASSQRGSYNEQFF. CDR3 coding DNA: TGTGCCAGCAGCCAACGAGGCTCCTACAATGAGCAGTTCTTC.

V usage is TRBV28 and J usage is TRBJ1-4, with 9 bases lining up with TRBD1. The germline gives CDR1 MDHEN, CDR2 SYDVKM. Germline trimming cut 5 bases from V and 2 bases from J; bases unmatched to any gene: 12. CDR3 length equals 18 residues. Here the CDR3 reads CASSLRAHRGRTNEKLFF. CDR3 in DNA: TGTGCCAGCAGTCTCAGGGCCCACAGGGGGCGGACTAATGAAAAACTGTTTTTT.

CDR3 loop: CATSDLTTETQYF. Here the CDR3 DNA reads TGTGCCACCAGTGATCTGACTACAGAGACCCAGTACTTC. The chain uses TRBV24-1 and TRBJ2-5, with D possibly TRBD2 on 5 matching bases. Trimming pared 3 bases from V and 4 bases from J, leaving 8 bases between. Germline-derived CDR1 and CDR2 are KGHDR and SFDVKD. CDR3 size: 13 residues.

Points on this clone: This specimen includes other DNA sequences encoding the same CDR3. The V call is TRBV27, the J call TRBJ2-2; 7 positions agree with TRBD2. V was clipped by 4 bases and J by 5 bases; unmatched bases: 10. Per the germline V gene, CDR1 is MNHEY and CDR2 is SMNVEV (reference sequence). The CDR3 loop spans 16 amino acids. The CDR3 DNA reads TGTGCCAGCAGTTCACTTCTCGCGGGGGTTACCGGGGAGCTGTTTTTT. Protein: CASSSLLAGVTGELFF.

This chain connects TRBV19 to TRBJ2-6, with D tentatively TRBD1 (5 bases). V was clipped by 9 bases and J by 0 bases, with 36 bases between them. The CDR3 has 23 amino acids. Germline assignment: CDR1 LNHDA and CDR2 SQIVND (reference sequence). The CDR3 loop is CASSFNLGWALNRRSSGANVLTF. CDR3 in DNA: TGTGCCAGCTCTTTCAACCTCGGATGGGCCTTGAACAGGCGATCCTCTGGGGCCAACGTCCTGACTTTC.

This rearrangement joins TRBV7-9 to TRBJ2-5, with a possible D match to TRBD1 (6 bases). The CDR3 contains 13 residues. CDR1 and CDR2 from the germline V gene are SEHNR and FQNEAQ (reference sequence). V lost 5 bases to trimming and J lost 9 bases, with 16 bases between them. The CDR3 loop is CASSPTQGAAQYF. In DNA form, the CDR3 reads TGTGCCAGCAGCCCAACACAGGGTGCAGCCCAGTACTTC.

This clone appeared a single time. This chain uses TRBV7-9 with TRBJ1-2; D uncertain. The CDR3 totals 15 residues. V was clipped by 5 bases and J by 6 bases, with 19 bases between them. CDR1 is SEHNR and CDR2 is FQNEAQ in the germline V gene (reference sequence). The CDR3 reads CASSPGFAGSNGYTF. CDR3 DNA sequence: TGTGCCAGCAGCCCTGGATTCGCGGGAAGCAATGGCTACACCTTC.

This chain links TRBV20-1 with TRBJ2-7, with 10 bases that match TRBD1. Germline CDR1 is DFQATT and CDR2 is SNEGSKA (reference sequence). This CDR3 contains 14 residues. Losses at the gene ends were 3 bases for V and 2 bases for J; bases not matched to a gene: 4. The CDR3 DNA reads TGCAGTGCTAGTAAGGGACAGGGGACCTACGAGCAGTACTTC. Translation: CSASKGQGTYEQYF.

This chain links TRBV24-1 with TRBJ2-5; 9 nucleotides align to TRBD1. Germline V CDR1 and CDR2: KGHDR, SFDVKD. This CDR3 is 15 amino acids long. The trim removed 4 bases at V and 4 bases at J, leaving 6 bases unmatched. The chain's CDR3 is CATSEATGGGETQYF. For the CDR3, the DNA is TGTGCCACCAGTGAGGCAACAGGGGGCGGAGAGACCCAGTACTTC.

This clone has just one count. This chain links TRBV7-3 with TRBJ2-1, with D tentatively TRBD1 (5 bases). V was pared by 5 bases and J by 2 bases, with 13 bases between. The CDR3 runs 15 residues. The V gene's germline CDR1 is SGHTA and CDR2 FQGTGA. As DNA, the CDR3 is TGTGCCAGCAGCCCCCAGGACAACGCCTACAATGAGCAGTTCTTC. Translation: CASSPQDNAYNEQFF.

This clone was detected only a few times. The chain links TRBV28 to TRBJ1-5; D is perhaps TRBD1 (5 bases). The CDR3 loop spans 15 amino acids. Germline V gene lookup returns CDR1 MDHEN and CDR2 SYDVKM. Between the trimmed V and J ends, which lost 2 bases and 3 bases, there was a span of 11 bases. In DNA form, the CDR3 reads TGTGCCAGCAGTTTAGTCAAGGGGAACAATCAGCCCCAGCATTTT. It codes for CASSLVKGNNQPQHF.

CDR3 sequence: CASSESRNYGYTF. CDR3 DNA sequence: TGTGCCAGCAGTGAGAGCCGGAACTATGGCTACACCTTC. This chain connects TRBV2 to TRBJ1-2; no clear D. The germline gives CDR1 SNHLY, CDR2 FYNNEI. The CDR3 consists of 13 residues. With 3 bases removed from V and 2 bases from J, the gap between germline ends came to 7 bases.

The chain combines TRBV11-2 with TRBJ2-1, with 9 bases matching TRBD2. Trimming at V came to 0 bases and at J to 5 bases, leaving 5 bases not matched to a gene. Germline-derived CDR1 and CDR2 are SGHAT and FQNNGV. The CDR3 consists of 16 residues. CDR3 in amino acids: CASSLDILAGDNEQFF. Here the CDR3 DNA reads TGTGCCAGCAGCTTAGACATACTAGCGGGTGACAATGAGCAGTTCTTC. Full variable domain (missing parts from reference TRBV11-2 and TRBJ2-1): EAGVAQSPRYKIIEKRQSVAFWCNPISGHATLYWYQQILGQGPKLLIQFQNNGVVDDSQLPKDRFSAERLKGVDSTLKIQPAKLEDSAVYLCASSLDILAGDNEQFFGPGTRLTVL.

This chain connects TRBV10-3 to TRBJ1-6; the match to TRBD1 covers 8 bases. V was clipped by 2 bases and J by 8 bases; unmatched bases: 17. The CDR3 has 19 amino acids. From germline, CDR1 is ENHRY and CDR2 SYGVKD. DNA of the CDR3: TGTGCCATCAGTGAGGTCCCAGGGGGCCCTGTTTTTGAATATTCACCCCTCCACTTT. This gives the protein CAISEVPGGPVFEYSPLHF.

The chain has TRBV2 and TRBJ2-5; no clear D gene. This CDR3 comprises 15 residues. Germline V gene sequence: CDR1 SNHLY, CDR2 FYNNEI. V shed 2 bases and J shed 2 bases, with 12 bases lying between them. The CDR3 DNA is TGTGCCAGCAGTGAATATCCTGCGGAGCAAGAGACCCAGTACTTC. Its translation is CASSEYPAEQETQYF.

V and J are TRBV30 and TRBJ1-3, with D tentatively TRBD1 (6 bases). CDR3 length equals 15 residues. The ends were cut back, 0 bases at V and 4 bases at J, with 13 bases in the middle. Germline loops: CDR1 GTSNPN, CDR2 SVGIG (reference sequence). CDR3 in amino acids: CAWSVVQGLGNTIYF. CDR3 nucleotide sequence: TGTGCCTGGAGTGTCGTACAGGGTCTCGGAAACACCATATATTTT.

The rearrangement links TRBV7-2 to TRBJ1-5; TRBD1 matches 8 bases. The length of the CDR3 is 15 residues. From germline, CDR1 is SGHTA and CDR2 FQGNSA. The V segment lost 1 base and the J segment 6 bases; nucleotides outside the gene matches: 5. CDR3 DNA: TGTGCCAGCAGCTTAGTATCAGGGGGCAGTCAGCCCCAGCATTTT. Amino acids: CASSLVSGGSQPQHF.

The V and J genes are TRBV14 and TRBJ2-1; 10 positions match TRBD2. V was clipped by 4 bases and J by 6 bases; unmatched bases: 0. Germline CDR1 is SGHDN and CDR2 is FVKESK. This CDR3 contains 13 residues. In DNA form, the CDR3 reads TGTGCCAGCAGCCGGACTAGCGGCAATGAGCAGTTCTTC. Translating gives CASSRTSGNEQFF.

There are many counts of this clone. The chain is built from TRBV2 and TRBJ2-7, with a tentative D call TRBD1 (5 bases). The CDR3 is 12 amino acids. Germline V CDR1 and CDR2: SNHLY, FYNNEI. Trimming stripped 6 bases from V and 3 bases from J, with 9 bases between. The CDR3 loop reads CASRAQGYEQYF. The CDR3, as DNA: TGTGCCAGCAGGGCTCAGGGCTACGAGCAGTACTTC.